This paragraph covers one TCR beta chain sequence. Its antigen is currently not known. Base qualities are not recorded, but no much larger clone differs from it by a single base. These data come from a study of T cells in Graves' hyperthyroidism and ophthalmopathy (dated by TCRdb to 2018 to 2020). A note on the overall study: Peripheral blood was collected at initial diagnosis, before any treatment. To identify TCR V-J signatures that set the groups apart, the researchers used a discovery cohort of more than 95 patients, made up of 40 to 45 with Graves' ophthalmopathy and about 55 with stable Graves' hyperthyroidism. For training and testing, the approximately 92 patients in the discovery cohort were randomly divided in a 7:3 ratio. The study also compared thyroid tissue and blood T-cell repertoires from roughly 6 Graves' hyperthyroidism patients. Prospective prediction of ophthalmopathy was tested in an independent validation cohort consisting of 18 to 20 hyperthyroidism patients and some 15 patients who later progressed to ophthalmopathy. Following sampling, methimazole starting at 30 mg daily was given to hyperthyroidism patients, and high-dose intravenous methylprednisolone was given to ophthalmopathy patients. TCR Vbeta CDR3 sequencing of 140 or so peripheral blood samples (approximately 44 ophthalmopathy, approximately 80 hyperthyroidism and approximately 17 progressor patients) is reported in the paper. Study-wide conclusions, independent of this receptor: A model built on a 13 V-J signature distinguished ophthalmopathy from stable hyperthyroidism, reaching roughly 88% sensitivity and around 81% specificity in cross-validation and 80%/75% in testing. During validation, the model predicted progression to ophthalmopathy a median of approximately 7 months ahead of onset, with more than 60% sensitivity and 72.22% specificity. Most expanded thyroid clonotypes (frequency above 0.001) were also found in blood, which suggests that blood repertoires may mirror thyroid immune responses. No statistical method was used to fix the sample size in advance, and group allocation was not hidden from the investigators.

The TCR beta CDR3 regions were amplified from RNA transcripts. For the first round of RT-PCR on the TCR CDR3, the HTBI primer set was used together with the Qiagen OneStep RT-PCR kit. Libraries were constructed in a second round of multiplex PCR, after which size selection and purification were performed. Paired-end sequencing of the libraries was performed with 100 bp reads on an Illumina HiSeq2000. The source study handled its data this way. SOAPnuke was used to process the raw data, removing reads that contained adapters or uncalled bases, had a mean Phred below 15, or lacked an exact match to the constant primer or identifier. COPE v1.2.5 was used to merge high-quality paired reads, and clonotypes were defined as unique nucleotide sequences. Clonotypes were aligned to IMGT TRBV, TRBD and TRBJ reference segments using MiTCR v1.1. Only V-J combinations with frequency above 0.0001, covering about 99% of repertoires, were analysed. A TCS score was defined as the ratio between F50 (clonal expansion) and ExV (chaos), using BLOSUM62-based TCRdist between CDR3 peptides within each V-J. Welch's t-statistics and random forest reduced 500 to 650 V-J features to 13, which were used in a naive Bayes classifier (R e1071). The public sequencing data were trimmed at Q25 with fastp and processed into clonotypes with MiXCR by TCRdb, which kept only in-frame beta chains. Rows are combined by CDR3 protein, so each entry shows the most common genes and DNA. The V and J calls follow TCRdb's processing rather than the paper's. Counted in this sample were 490,000 or so distinct CDR3 sequences; approximately 23% of them appeared once. Jointly, the top ten make up roughly 49% of the sample.

Ophthalmopathy patients had moderately to severely active disease, Clinical Activity Score of at least 3, NOSPECS grade of at least 4, and duration under 3 months. Exclusion was applied to patients with uncontrolled infections, other autoimmune diseases, pregnancy or lactation. Diagnoses were based on clinical symptoms, serum thyroxine and TRAb, thyroid ultrasound and orbital computed tomography. Ficoll-Paque density gradient centrifugation was used to isolate PBMCs from about 9 ml of fresh peripheral blood. Total RNA was extracted using Trizol reagent, and RNA quality was assessed on an Agilent 2100 Bioanalyzer. The receptor's source is a woman aged 70-85 years with Graves' ophthalmopathy. Sequencing input: blood.

The CDR3 protein sequence reads: CASSSAQRHWYF. The nucleotide sequence is TGTGCCAGCAGTTCCGCCCAGCGTCATTGGTACTTC. This receptor chain uses TRBV6-5 and TRBJ2-5, with no reliable assignment of the D segment. Relative to germline, V is 4 bases shorter and J is 13 bases shorter, with 16 bases between their ends. CDR1 is given as MNHEY and CDR2 as SVGAGI, both from the germline V gene. Inclusive of the bounding cysteine and phenylalanine, the CDR3 is 12 residues long. Only CDR3 DNA remains: 36 bases, in frame from the first base.